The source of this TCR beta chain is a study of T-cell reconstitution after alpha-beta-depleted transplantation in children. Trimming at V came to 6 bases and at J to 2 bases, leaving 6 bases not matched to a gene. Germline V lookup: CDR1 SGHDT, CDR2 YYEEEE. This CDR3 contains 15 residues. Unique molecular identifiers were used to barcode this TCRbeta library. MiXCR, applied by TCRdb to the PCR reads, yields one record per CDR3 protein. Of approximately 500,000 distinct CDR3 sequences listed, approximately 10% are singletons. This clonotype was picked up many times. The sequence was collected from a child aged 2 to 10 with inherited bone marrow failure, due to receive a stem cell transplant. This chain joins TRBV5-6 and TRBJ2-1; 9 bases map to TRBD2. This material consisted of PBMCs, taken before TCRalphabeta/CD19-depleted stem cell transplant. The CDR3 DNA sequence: TGTGCCAGCACTGCGGCGGGAGGGCCCTACAATGAGCAGTTCTTC. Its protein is CASTAAGGPYNEQFF.